These T cell receptor beta chains were read from a single sample in a study of blood T cell repertoires in COVID-19. The protocol was immunoSEQ multiplex PCR, while the TCRdb copy is restricted to in-frame clones and leaves out a portion. The data hold fewer than 70,000 clones, with roughly nine tenths observed a single time. Sequencing was done on a sample of peripheral blood. The source of these receptors is a woman in her 70s with active COVID-19. CDR3s include the opening cysteine and the closing phenylalanine or tryptophan. Fields, in order: V gene, CDR3 length, D gene, clone size, J gene, CDR3 protein, CDR3 DNA. The D gene is left open where the match is weak. Clone size is not always given. Where it is, it says once, few, many or a class for expanded clones.

V: TRBV5-4; length: 14; D: .; size: .; J: TRBJ2-3; CDR3: CASSKLLEPDTQYF; DNA: TGTGCCAGCAGCAAACTACTAGAGCCAGATACGCAGTATTTT
V: TRBV27; length: 14; D: TRBD1; size: .; J: TRBJ2-7; CDR3: CASSPRDRVDEQYF; DNA: TGTGCCAGCAGTCCTCGGGACAGGGTTGACGAGCAGTACTTC
V: TRBV18; length: 12; D: .; size: .; J: TRBJ2-5; CDR3: CASSPYQETQYF; DNA: TGTGCCAGCTCCCCGTACCAAGAGACCCAGTACTTC
V: TRBV4-1; length: 15; D: .; size: .; J: TRBJ2-7; CDR3: CASSPPGTGTYEQYF; DNA: TGCGCCAGCAGCCCACCCGGGACTGGAACCTACGAGCAGTACTTC
V: TRBV18; length: 13; D: .; size: once; J: TRBJ2-1; CDR3: CASSAYKRDEQFF; DNA: TGTGCCAGCTCAGCTTATAAGAGGGATGAGCAGTTCTTC
V: TRBV6-5; length: 16; D: .; size: .; J: TRBJ2-7; CDR3: CASSYSRLSVGYEQYF; DNA: TGTGCCAGCAGTTACTCAAGACTCTCCGTAGGTTACGAGCAGTACTTC
V: TRBV7-2; length: 15; D: .; size: .; J: TRBJ2-5; CDR3: CASSRATGSQETQYF; DNA: TGTGCCAGCAGCCGGGCAACGGGATCCCAAGAGACCCAGTACTTC
V: TRBV7-9; length: 16; D: TRBD1; size: once; J: TRBJ1-2; CDR3: CASSLRGSGGADGYTF; DNA: TGTGCCAGCAGTCTTAGAGGATCAGGGGGCGCGGATGGCTACACCTTC
V: TRBV7-2; length: 13; D: .; size: .; J: TRBJ1-3; CDR3: CASSLVAPRAIYF; DNA: TGTGCCAGCAGCTTAGTTGCCCCACGGGCCATATATTTT
V: TRBV5-6; length: 15; D: .; size: .; J: TRBJ1-6; CDR3: CASSNEPGRNSPLHF; DNA: TGTGCCAGCAGCAACGAGCCAGGGCGGAATTCACCCCTCCACTTT
V: TRBV19; length: 13; D: .; size: .; J: TRBJ2-1; CDR3: CASSPPVDGRRFF; DNA: TGTGCCAGTAGTCCCCCGGTTGATGGTCGTCGGTTCTTC
V: TRBV21-1; length: 16; D: .; size: .; J: TRBJ2-5; CDR3: CASSKARGRDQETQYF; DNA: TGTGCCAGCAGCAAAGCACGCGGGAGAGACCAAGAGACCCAGTACTTC
V: TRBV28; length: 14; D: TRBD1; size: .; J: TRBJ1-2; CDR3: CASSVHRGNYGYTF; DNA: TGTGCCAGCAGTGTCCACAGGGGTAACTATGGCTACACCTTC
V: TRBV7-9; length: 14; D: .; size: .; J: TRBJ1-3; CDR3: CASSARGSGNTIYF; DNA: TGTGCCAGCAGCGCGCGGGGATCAGGAAACACCATATATTTT
V: TRBV10-3; length: 17; D: TRBD2; size: .; J: TRBJ2-3; CDR3: CAISEHRLAGFTDTQYF; DNA: TGTGCCATCAGTGAACATCGACTAGCGGGTTTCACAGATACGCAGTATTTT
V: TRBV30; length: 13; D: .; size: .; J: TRBJ2-7; CDR3: CAWSGVGSYEQYF; DNA: TGTGCCTGGAGCGGGGTAGGGTCCTACGAGCAGTACTTC
V: TRBV6-5; length: 14; D: TRBD1; size: .; J: TRBJ1-4; CDR3: CASNYRGDNEKLFF; DNA: TGTGCCAGCAACTACAGGGGAGATAATGAAAAACTGTTTTTT
V: TRBV5-1; length: 17; D: TRBD1; size: .; J: TRBJ2-1; CDR3: CASSLWTGENSYNEQFF; DNA: TGCGCCAGCAGCCTCTGGACAGGGGAGAACTCCTACAATGAGCAGTTCTTC
V: TRBV30; length: 16; D: TRBD1; size: .; J: TRBJ2-5; CDR3: CAWSVVLQGRRETQYF; DNA: TGTGCCTGGAGTGTAGTTTTACAGGGGCGGCGAGAGACCCAGTACTTC
V: TRBV25-1; length: 11; D: .; size: .; J: TRBJ2-1; CDR3: CASRNQDEQFF; DNA: TGTGCCAGCAGGAATCAGGATGAGCAGTTCTTC
V: TRBV5-6; length: 18; D: TRBD2; size: .; J: TRBJ2-1; CDR3: CASSLAGASGSVYNEQFF; DNA: TGTGCCAGCAGCTTGGCCGGGGCTAGCGGGAGCGTCTACAATGAGCAGTTCTTC